This TCR beta chain came from a study of response to subunit inactivated influenza vaccine. TCRdb redid the calling of the RT-PCR reads with MiXCR, one entry per CDR3 protein. This sample carries 490,000 or so distinct CDR3 sequences, 6.5% to 8% of them seen once, and the ten largest clones take 10% to 15%. Trimming at V came to 6 bases and at J to 0 bases, leaving 11 bases not matched to a gene. The CDR3 is 18 residues long. Germline V gene lookup returns CDR1 SQVTM and CDR2 ANQGSEA. Specimen: PBMCs from blood, collected 23 months after vaccination. The rearrangement joins TRBV29-1 to TRBJ2-6; 10 bases fit TRBD1. The clonotype comes from a man between 50 and 75 years old who received an inactivated influenza vaccine. This CDR3 reads CSVMTRGQGNSGANVLTF. CDR3 DNA sequence: TGCAGCGTCATGACAAGGGGACAGGGGAACTCTGGGGCCAACGTCCTGACTTTC. Filled out from reference TRBV29-1 and TRBJ2-6, the complete variable domain reads SAVISQKPSRDICQRGTSLTIQCQVDSQVTMMFWYRQQPGQSLTLIATANQGSEATYESGFVIDKFPISRPNLTFSTLTVSNMSPEDSSIYLCSVMTRGQGNSGANVLTFGAGSRLTVL.